The source of this T cell receptor (beta chain) is a study of OX40 agonist ivuxolimab in advanced cancers. Study-level information: Intravenous ivuxolimab was administered to patients every 2 weeks at 0.01 to 10 mg/kg. Antecedent anti-PD-1, anti-PD-L1 or anti-CTLA-4 therapy was permissible, with over 35% having received some.

The timepoints at which blood was sampled were baseline, cycle 4 day 1, and cycle 7 day 1. Profiling relied on immunoSEQ multiplex PCR, and the TCRdb table lists in-frame clones only, not all of them. The sample has roughly 80,000 clones, 90% seen once. This clone was seen once. Unmatched junction bases numbered 10, after V lost 2 bases and J lost 2 bases. The CDR3 runs 17 residues. The germline gives CDR1 SEHNR, CDR2 FQNEAQ (reference sequence). The chain employs TRBV7-9 and TRBJ2-3, with 7 bases identical to TRBD2. This sample comprised CD4+ or CD8+ T cells sorted from blood, obtained in a trial of the OX40 agonist ivuxolimab. The clonotype comes from an adult with an advanced solid tumor such as melanoma, head and neck, liver or kidney cancer. CDR3 residues: CASSLRRASGDTDTQYF. As DNA, the CDR3 is TGTGCCAGCAGCTTACGTAGGGCTAGCGGAGACACAGATACGCAGTATTTT.